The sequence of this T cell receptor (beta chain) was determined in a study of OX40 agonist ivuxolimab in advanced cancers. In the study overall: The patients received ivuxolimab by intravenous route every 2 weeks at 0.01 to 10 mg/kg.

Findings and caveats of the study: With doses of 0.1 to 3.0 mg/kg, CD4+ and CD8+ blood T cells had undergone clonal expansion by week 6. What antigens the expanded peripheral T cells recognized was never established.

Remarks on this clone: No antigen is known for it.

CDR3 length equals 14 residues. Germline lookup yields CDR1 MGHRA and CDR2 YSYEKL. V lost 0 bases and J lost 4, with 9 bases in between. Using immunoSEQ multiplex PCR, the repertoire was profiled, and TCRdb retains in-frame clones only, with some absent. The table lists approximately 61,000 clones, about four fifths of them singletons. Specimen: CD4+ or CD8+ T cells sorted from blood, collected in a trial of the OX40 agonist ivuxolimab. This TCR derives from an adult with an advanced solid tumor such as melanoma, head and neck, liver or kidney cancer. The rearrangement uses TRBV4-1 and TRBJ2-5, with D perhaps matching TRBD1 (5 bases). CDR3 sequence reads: CASSQEGQRETQYF. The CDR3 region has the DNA TGCGCCAGCAGCCAAGAGGGGCAACGAGAGACCCAGTACTTC.